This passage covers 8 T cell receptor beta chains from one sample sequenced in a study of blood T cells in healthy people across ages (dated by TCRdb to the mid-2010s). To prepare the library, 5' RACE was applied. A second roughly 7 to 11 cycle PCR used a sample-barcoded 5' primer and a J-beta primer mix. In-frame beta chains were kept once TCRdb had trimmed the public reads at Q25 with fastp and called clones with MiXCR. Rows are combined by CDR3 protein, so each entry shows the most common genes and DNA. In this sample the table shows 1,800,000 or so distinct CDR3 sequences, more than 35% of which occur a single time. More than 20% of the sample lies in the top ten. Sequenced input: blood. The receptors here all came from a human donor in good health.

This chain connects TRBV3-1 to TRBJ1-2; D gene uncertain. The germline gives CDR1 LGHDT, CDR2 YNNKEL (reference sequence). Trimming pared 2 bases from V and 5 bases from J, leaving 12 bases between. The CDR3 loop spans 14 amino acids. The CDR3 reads CASSQSVGSYGYTF. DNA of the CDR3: TGTGCCAGCAGCCAATCGGTGGGGTCATATGGCTACACCTTC. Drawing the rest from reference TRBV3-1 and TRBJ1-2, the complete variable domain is DTAVSQTPKYLVTQMGNDKSIKCEQNLGHDTMYWYKQDSKKFLKIMFSYNNKELIINETVPNRFSPKSPDKAHLNLHINSLELGDSAVYFCASSQSVGSYGYTFGSGTRLTVV.

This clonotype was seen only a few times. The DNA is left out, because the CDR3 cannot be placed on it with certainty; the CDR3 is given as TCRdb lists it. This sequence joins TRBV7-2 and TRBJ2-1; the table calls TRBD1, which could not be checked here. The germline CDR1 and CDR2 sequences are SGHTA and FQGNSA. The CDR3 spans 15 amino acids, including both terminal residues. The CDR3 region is CASSSSTGGFYEQFF.

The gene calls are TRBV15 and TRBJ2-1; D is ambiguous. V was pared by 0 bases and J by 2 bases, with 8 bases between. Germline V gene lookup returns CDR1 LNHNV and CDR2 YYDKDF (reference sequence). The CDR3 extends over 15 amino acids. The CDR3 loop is CATSRDGKTYNEQFF. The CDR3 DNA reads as TGTGCCACCAGCAGAGATGGAAAGACCTACAATGAGCAGTTCTTC.

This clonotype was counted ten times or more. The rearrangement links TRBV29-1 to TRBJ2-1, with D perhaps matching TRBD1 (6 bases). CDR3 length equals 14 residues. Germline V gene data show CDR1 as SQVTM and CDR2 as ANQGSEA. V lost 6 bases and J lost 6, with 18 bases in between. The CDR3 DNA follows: TGCAGCGTGCTCGGACAGACCCCCGGCAATGAGCAGTTCTTC. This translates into CSVLGQTPGNEQFF.

As DNA, the CDR3 is TGCGCCAGCAACCGGGACAGGGGACATGGCTACACCTTC. Translated, it gives CASNRDRGHGYTF. The chain has TRBV5-1 and TRBJ1-2, with TRBD1 matching over 10 bases. The CDR3 totals 13 residues. Germline lookup yields CDR1 SGHRS and CDR2 YFSETQ. The ends lost 6 bases at V and 6 bases at J; junction bases unmatched: 5. The complete variable domain, with remaining parts taken from reference TRBV5-1 and TRBJ1-2, reads KAGVTQTPRYLIKTRGQQVTLSCSPISGHRSVSWYQQTPGQGLQFLFEYFSETQRNKGNFPGRFSGRQFSNSRSEMNVSTLELGDSALYLCASNRDRGHGYTFGSGTRLTVV.

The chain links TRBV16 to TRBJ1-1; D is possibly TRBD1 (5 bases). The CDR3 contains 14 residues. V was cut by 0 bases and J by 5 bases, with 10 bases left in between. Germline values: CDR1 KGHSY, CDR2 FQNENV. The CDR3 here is CASSQSGRETEAFF. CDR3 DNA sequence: TGTGCCAGCAGCCAATCCGGCAGGGAGACTGAAGCTTTCTTT.

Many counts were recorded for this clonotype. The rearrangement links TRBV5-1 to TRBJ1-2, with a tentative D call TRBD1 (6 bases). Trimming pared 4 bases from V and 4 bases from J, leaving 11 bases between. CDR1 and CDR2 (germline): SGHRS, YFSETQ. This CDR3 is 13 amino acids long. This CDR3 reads CASSPEGVYGYTF. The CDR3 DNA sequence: TGCGCCAGCAGCCCTGAGGGGGTCTATGGCTACACCTTC.

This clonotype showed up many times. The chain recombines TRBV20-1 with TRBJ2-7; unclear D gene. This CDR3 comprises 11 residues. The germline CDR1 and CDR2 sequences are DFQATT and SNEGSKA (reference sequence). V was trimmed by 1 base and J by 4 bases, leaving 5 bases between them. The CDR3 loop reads CSARVGYEQYF. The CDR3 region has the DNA TGCAGTGCTAGAGTGGGGTACGAGCAGTACTTC.